The 3 T cell receptor beta chains below were found in one sample sequenced in a study of post-analysis software for immune sequencing data. Unique molecular identifiers were built into the TCR beta cDNA libraries. TCRdb reanalysed the PCR reads using MiXCR and keeps one entry per CDR3 protein. The data show around 500,000 distinct CDR3 sequences, 30% to 40% seen once. Their antigens remain unidentified. Regarding the study as a whole: Among five TRBV segments more frequent in patients than controls were TRBV5-6, TRBV5-1 and TRBV20-1.

The material sequenced was blood. The receptors originated from a girl aged 2-17 years with multiple sclerosis.

This clonotype showed up just a few times. J is TRBJ2-1 and V is TRBV5-1; tentatively, D is TRBD1 (5 bases). This CDR3 is 14 amino acids long. Germline CDR1 and CDR2: SGHRS and YFSETQ. V lost 0 bases and J 10 bases, leaving 14 bases between the germline ends. CDR3 DNA sequence: TGCGCCAGCAGCTTGGACGGTGGGCCAGGGGAGCAGTTCTTC. This encodes CASSLDGGPGEQFF.

CDR3 sequence: CASSWDGSMGYTF. CDR3 nucleotides: TGCGCCAGCAGCTGGGACGGCTCTATGGGCTACACCTTC. V is TRBV5-1 and J is TRBJ1-2; D is possibly TRBD1 (5 bases). V was shortened by 3 bases and J by 8 bases, with 14 bases between the two germline ends. The CDR3 spans 13 residues. The germline V gene encodes CDR1 SGHRS and CDR2 YFSETQ.

V usage is TRBV7-9 and J usage is TRBJ2-7; 7 bases align to TRBD1. The CDR3 sequence is 15 residues long. The V segment lost 5 bases and the J segment 4 bases; nucleotides outside the gene matches: 11. CDR1 is SEHNR and CDR2 is FQNEAQ in the germline V gene (reference sequence). CDR3 DNA sequence: TGTGCCAGCAGCCAAGGCCGGGGACAGCATTACGAGCAGTACTTC. It yields the protein CASSQGRGQHYEQYF.